This T cell receptor (beta chain) is from a study of CD8 T cells in ankylosing spondylitis (dated by TCRdb to 2015 to 2018). With regard to the full study: T cell receptor beta repertoires were profiled in healthy donors and ankylosing spondylitis patients so that disease-linked TCR variants could be found. The full study cohort comprised about 25 ankylosing spondylitis patients and about a hundred healthy donors. Peripheral blood was sampled, and synovial fluid was also collected from ankylosing spondylitis patients.

Paper-wide results and their limitations: Some TCR beta motif variants had previously been reported in synovial fluid and blood of reactive arthritis patients, which suggested common disease-initiation mechanisms. The disease-linked clones showed a CD8+ phenotype and occurred at relatively low frequencies in peripheral blood. Significant enrichment of the disease-linked clones was reported in matched synovial fluid samples from ankylosing spondylitis patients. Blood from ankylosing spondylitis patients appeared to be characterized by a TCR beta motif composed of 7 to 9 highly homologous amino acid variants.

A few counts support this clonotype. Its antigen target is currently unknown. No per-base quality is available; no much larger clone lies one base away. From the cysteine up to the phenylalanine, the CDR3 has a length of 15 residues. Only CDR3 DNA remains: 45 bases, in frame from the first base. V sheds 4 bases and J sheds 5 bases, leaving 18 bases between their ends. CDR1 is given as SGHTS and CDR2 as YDEGEE, both from the germline V gene. The sequencer was an Illumina HiSeq 2500. TCR beta libraries were prepared by quantitative 5'-RACE with molecular barcodes. From the authors' description of their analysis: Disease-linked TCR variants were identified with a new computational method built on a probabilistic model of VDJ rearrangement. Starting from the raw public reads, TCRdb applied fastp trimming at Q25, assembled clones with MiXCR and retained in-frame beta chains. Identical CDR3 protein sequences are pooled into one entry, listed with their most common genes and DNA. The V and J calls reflect TCRdb's pipeline rather than the authors' work. The sample table holds almost 400,000 distinct CDR3 sequences, of which about 20% were seen once. The top ten constitute roughly a sixth of the sample.

Source material: blood, either unsorted or a sorted T cell fraction (not recorded which). Recombination joined TRBV5-8 with TRBJ1-1; TRBD1 is a possible D gene, resting on 6 matching bases. The sequence was obtained from a male donor with ankylosing spondylitis. The nucleotides are TGTGCCAGCAGCGCATTATCCAGGGGAGGGACTGAAGCTTTCTTT. Protein translation: CASSALSRGGTEAFF. Outside the CDR3, residues come from the reference TRBV5-8 and TRBJ1-1 proteins, so the full variable domain is: EAGVTQSPTHLIKTRGQQATLRCSPISGHTSVYWYQQALGLGLQFLLWYDEGEERNRGNFPPRFSGRQFPNYSSELNVNALELEDSALYLCASSALSRGGTEAFFGQGTRLTVV.